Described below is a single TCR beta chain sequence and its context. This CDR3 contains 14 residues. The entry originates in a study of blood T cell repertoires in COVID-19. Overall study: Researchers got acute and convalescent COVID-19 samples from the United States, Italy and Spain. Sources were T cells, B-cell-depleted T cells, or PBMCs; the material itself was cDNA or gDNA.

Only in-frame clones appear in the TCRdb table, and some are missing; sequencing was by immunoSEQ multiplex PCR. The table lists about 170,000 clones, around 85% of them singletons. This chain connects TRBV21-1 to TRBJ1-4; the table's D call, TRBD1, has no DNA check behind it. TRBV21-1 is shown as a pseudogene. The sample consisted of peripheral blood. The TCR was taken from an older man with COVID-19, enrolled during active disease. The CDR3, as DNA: TGTGCCAGCAGAGGGGGACAGAATAATGAAAAACTGTTTTTT. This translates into CASRGGQNNEKLFF.